This TCR beta chain was identified during a study of T cells of healthy individuals. Germline CDR1 is SEHNR and CDR2 is FQNEAQ (reference sequence). The length of the CDR3 is 13 residues. TCRdb used MiXCR to reprocess the 5' RACE reads, holding one entry per CDR3 protein. Among about 63,000 distinct CDR3 sequences listed, around 15% were seen once. The chain recombines TRBV7-9 with TRBJ1-2; no clear D gene. The TCR sequence derives from a human donor in good health. The CDR3 loop reads CGAGSSALYGYTF. CDR3 DNA sequence: TGTGGGGCTGGGTCATCGGCCCTCTATGGCTACACCTTC.